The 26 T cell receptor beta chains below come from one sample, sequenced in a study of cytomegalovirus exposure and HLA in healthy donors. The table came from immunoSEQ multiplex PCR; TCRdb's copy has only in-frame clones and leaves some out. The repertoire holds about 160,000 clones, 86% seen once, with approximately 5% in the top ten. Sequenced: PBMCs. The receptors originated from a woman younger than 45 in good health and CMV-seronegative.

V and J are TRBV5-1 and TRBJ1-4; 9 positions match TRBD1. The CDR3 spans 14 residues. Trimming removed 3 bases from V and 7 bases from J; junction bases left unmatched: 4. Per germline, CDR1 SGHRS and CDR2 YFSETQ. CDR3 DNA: TGCGCCAGCAGCTCGACAGGGGGAAGTGAAAAACTGTTTTTT. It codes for CASSSTGGSEKLFF.

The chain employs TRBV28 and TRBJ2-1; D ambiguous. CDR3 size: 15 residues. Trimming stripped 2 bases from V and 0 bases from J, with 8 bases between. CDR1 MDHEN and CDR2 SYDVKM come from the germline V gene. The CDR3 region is CASSLGVSSYNEQFF. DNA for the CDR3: TGTGCCAGCAGTTTAGGTGTGAGCTCCTACAATGAGCAGTTCTTC.

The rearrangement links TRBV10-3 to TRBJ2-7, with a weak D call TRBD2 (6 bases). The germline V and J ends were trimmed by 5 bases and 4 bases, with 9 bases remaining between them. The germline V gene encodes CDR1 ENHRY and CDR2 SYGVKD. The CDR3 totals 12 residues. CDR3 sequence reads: CAISNGGYEQYF. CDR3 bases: TGTGCCATCAGTAACGGGGGATACGAGCAGTACTTC.

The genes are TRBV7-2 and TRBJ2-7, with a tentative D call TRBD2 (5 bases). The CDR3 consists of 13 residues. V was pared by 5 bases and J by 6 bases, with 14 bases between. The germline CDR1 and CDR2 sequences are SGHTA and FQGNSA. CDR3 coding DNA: TGTGCCAGCAGCCCTCGGACGGCGGGCGAGCAGTACTTC. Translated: CASSPRTAGEQYF.

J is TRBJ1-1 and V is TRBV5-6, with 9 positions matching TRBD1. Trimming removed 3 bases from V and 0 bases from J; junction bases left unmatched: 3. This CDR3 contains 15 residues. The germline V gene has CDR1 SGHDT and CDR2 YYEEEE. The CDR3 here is CASSWGTGLNTEAFF. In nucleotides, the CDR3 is TGTGCCAGCAGCTGGGGGACAGGGCTGAACACTGAAGCTTTCTTT.

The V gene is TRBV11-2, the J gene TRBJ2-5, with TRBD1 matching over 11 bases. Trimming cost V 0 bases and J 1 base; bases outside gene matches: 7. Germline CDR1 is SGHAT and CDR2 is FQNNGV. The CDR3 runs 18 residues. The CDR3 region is CASSLETPGQGGQETQYF. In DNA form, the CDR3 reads TGTGCCAGCAGCTTAGAGACTCCGGGACAGGGGGGCCAAGAGACCCAGTACTTC.

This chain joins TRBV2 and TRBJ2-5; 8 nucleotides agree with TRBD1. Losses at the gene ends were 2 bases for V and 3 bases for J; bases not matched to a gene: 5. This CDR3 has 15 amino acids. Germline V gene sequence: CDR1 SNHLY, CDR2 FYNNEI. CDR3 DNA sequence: TGTGCCAGCAGTGAATACCCGACAGGGGAAGAGACCCAGTACTTC. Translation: CASSEYPTGEETQYF.

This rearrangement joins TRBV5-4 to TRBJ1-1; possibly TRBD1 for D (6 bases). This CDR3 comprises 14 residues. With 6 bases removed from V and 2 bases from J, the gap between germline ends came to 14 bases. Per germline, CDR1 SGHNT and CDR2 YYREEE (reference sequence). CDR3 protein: CASTRGGVNTEAFF. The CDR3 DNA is TGTGCCAGCACCCGAGGGGGGGTTAACACTGAAGCTTTCTTT. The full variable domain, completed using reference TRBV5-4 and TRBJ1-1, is ETGVTQSPTHLIKTRGQQVTLRCSSQSGHNTVSWYQQALGQGPQFIFQYYREEENGRGNFPPRFSGLQFPNYSSELNVNALELDDSALYLCASTRGGVNTEAFFGQGTRLTVV.

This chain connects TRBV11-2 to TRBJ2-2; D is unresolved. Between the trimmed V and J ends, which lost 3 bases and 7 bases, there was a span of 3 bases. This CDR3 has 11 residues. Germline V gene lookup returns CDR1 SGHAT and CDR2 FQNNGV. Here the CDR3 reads CASSFHGELFF. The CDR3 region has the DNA TGTGCCAGCAGCTTTCACGGGGAGCTGTTTTTT.

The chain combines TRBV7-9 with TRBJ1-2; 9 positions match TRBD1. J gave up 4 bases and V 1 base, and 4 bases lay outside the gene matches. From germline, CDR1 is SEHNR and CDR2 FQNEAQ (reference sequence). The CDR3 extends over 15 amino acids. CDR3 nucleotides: TGTGCCAGCAGCTTAGAAACAGGGGGCCGCTATGGCTACACCTTC. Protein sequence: CASSLETGGRYGYTF.

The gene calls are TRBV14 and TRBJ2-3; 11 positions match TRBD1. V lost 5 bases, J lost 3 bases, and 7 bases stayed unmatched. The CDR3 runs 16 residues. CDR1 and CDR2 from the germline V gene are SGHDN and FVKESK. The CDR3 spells CASSGWTGGLTDTQYF. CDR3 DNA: TGTGCCAGCAGCGGATGGACAGGGGGCTTAACAGATACGCAGTATTTT.

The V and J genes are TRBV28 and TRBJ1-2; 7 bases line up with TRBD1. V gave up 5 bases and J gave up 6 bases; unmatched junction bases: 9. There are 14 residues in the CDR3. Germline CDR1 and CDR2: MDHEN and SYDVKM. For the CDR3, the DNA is TGTGCCAGCAGTGAGGGGGCCCGCCTGGATGGCTACACCTTC. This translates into CASSEGARLDGYTF.

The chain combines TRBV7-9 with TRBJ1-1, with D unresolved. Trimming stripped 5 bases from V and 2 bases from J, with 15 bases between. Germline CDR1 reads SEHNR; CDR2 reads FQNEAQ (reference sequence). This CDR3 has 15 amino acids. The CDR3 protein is CASSPSVQFNTEAFF. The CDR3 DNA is TGTGCCAGCAGCCCCTCGGTACAGTTTAACACTGAAGCTTTCTTT.

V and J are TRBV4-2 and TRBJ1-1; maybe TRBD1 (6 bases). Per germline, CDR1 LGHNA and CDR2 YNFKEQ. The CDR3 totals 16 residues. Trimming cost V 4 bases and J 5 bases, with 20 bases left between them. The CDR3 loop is CASSPLGAPAGTEAFF. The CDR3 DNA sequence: TGTGCCAGCAGCCCCTTGGGGGCCCCGGCAGGTACTGAAGCTTTCTTT.

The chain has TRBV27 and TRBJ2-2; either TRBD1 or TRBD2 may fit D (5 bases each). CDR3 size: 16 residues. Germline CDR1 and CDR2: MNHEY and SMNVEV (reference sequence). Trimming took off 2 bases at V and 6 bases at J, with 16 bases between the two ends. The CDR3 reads CASSLERALGAGELFF. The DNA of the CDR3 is TGTGCCAGCAGTTTAGAGAGGGCCCTGGGGGCCGGGGAGCTGTTTTTT.

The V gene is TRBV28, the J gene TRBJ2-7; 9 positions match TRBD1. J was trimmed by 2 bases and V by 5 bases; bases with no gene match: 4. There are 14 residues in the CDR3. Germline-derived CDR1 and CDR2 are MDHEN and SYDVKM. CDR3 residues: CASSQRTGAYEQYF. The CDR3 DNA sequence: TGTGCCAGCAGTCAACGGACAGGGGCCTACGAGCAGTACTTC. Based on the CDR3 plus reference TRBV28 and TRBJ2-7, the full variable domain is DVKVTQSSRYLVKRTGEKVFLECVQDMDHENMFWYRQDPGLGLRLIYFSYDVKMKEKGDIPEGYSVSREKKERFSLILESASTNQTSMYLCASSQRTGAYEQYFGPGTRLTVT.

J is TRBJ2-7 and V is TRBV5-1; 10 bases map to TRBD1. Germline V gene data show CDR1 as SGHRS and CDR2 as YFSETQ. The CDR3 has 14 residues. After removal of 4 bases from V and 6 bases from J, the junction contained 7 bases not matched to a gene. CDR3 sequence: CASSPGTGDGEQYF. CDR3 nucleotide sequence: TGCGCCAGCAGCCCCGGGACAGGGGATGGCGAGCAGTACTTC.

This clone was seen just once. The CDR3 region has the DNA TGTGCCAGCAGCTTAGATTCCGGGACAGACTACTACGAGCAGTACTTC. Its protein product is CASSLDSGTDYYEQYF. The genes are TRBV11-2 and TRBJ2-7; 7 bases match TRBD1. The CDR3 is 16 amino acids. Germline CDR1 is SGHAT and CDR2 is FQNNGV. V lost 0 bases to trimming and J lost 3 bases; unmatched junction nucleotides: 8.

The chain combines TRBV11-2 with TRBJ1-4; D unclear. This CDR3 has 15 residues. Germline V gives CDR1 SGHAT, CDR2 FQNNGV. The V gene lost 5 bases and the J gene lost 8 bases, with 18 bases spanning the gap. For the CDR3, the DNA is TGTGCCAGCAGCGAAGACGGGAGACGCGGAGAAAAACTGTTTTTT. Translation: CASSEDGRRGEKLFF.

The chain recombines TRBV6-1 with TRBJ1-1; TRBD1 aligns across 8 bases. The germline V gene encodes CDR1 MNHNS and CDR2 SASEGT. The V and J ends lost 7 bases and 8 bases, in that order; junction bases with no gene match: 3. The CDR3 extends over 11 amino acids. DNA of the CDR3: TGTGCCAGCAACCGGGACAGGGAAGCTTTCTTT. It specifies CASNRDREAFF.

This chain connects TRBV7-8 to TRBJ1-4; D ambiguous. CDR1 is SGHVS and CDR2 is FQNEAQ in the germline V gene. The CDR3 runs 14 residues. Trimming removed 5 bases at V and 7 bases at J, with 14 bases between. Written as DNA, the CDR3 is TGTGCCAGCAGCCACGAAATGGAGGCTGAAAAACTGTTTTTT. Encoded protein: CASSHEMEAEKLFF.

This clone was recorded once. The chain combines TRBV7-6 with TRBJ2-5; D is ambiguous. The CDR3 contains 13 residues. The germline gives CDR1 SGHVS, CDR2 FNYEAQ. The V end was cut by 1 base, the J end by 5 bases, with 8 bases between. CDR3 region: CASSLEFVETQYF. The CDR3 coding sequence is TGTGCCAGCAGCTTAGAATTCGTGGAGACCCAGTACTTC.

CDR3 protein: CATSRDIHQPQHF. CDR3 sequence (DNA): TGTGCCACCAGCAGAGATATTCATCAGCCCCAGCATTTT. This chain connects TRBV15 to TRBJ1-5; D is undetermined. Trimming took off 0 bases at V and 5 bases at J, with 5 bases between the two ends. Looked up from germline, CDR1 is LNHNV and CDR2 is YYDKDF (reference sequence). The CDR3 has 13 amino acids.

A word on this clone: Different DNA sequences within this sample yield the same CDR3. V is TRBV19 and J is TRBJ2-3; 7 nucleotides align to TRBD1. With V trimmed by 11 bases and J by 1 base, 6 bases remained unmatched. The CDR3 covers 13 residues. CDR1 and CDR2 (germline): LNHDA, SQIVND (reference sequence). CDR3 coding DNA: TGTGCCTCCCGGGACAGAGGCACAGATACGCAGTATTTT. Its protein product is CASRDRGTDTQYF.

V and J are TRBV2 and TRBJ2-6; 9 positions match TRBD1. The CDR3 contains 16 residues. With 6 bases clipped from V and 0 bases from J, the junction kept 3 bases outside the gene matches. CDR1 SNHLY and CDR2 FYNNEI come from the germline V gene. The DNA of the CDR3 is TGTGCCAGCAGCCCGGGACAGGGCTCTGGGGCCAACGTCCTGACTTTC. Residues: CASSPGQGSGANVLTF.

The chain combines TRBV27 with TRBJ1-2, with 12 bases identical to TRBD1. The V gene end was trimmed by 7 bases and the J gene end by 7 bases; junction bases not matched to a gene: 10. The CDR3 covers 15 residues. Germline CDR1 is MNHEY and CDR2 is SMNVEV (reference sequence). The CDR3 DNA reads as TGTGCCAGCAAGCCCCGGGACAGGGGGCTTTTTGGCTACACCTTC. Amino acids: CASKPRDRGLFGYTF.